The entry below describes one TCR beta chain. Its antigen is unknown. Base quality data are lacking; no much larger clone is found one base away. The data derive from a study of blood T cell repertoires in COVID-19 (dated by TCRdb to 2018 to 2021). The study in broad terms: Collaborator samples came from the United States, Italy and Spain and covered acute and convalescent phases of COVID-19. Where available, HLA class I and class II types were obtained from metadata supplied by the sample provider rather than from assay-based typing. The samples were drawn from the first 160 participants of the ongoing ImmuneRACE study and from some 1,300 subjects provided by 6 global collaborators. Subjects who had been exposed to COVID-19, were actively infected with it, or had recovered from it provided the deeply sampled blood TCRbeta repertoires that made up the dataset. A freely available public database, intended as a resource for researchers studying the immune response to SARS-CoV-2, is where the repertoires were released. Nearly every sample came with metadata listing a de-identified subject ID, COVID-19 status, age in years and sex. The prospective study material was composed of cDNA or gDNA derived from T cells, B-cell-depleted T cells, or PBMCs. Here is what the overall study found, with its caveats: Clinical and demographic metadata were provided uncurated, with the amount varying by source and participant.

TCRbeta CDR3 regions were amplified from genomic DNA using the immunoSEQ Assay, a bias-controlled multiplex PCR. The published analysis was carried out like this. Nucleated cell counts per sample were estimated from amplification of reference gene primers within the assay. To quantify the absolute abundance of each unique TCRbeta CDR3 rearrangement, sequence reads were collapsed and filtered. For each sample, productive Simpson clonality was calculated as the square root of Simpson's diversity index over productive rearrangements. The clones in this table, taken by TCRdb from immuneACCESS, are in-frame only. Not every clone is retained; where verified, under half of the shortfall comes from an unresolved V gene, and the cause of the rest is unknown. The D gene and trimming were derived from the DNA, and the V and J assignments and clone size from that table. The sample has some 320,000 clones on record, more than 75% of them singletons. In total, the top ten clones hold 7.8% of the sample.

Samples from volunteer blood donors who had recovered from COVID-19 were contributed by a second Seattle source. Each collaborating institution followed its own protocols to collect whole blood in K2EDTA tubes. For TCRbeta analysis, collaborators shipped samples in one of three forms: frozen whole blood, isolated PBMCs, or DNA extracted from either of those sample types. Its CDR3 holds 15 amino acids, cysteine through phenylalanine. The kept DNA is CDR3 alone, 45 bases in frame from the first base. The junction carries 18 bases between V and J, which are trimmed by 7 bases and 8 bases respectively. The germline V gene (reference sequence) provides CDR1 LNHDA and CDR2 SQIVND.

The chain joins TRBV19 to TRBJ1-6; TRBD1 is a weak D gene call, 6 bases matching. This clonotype was obtained from a woman between 50 and 59 years old who had recovered from COVID-19. Sequencing input: peripheral blood. The CDR3 here reads CASTPQGAAYSPLHF. The DNA reads TGTGCCAGTACCCCACAGGGAGCAGCGTATTCACCCCTCCACTTT. With all but the CDR3 taken from the reference TRBV19 and TRBJ1-6 genes, the full variable domain is: DGGITQSPKYLFRKEGQNVTLSCEQNLNHDAMYWYRQDPGQGLRLIYYSQIVNDFQKGDIAEGYSVSREKKESFPLTVTSAQKNPTAFYLCASTPQGAAYSPLHFGNGTRLTVT.